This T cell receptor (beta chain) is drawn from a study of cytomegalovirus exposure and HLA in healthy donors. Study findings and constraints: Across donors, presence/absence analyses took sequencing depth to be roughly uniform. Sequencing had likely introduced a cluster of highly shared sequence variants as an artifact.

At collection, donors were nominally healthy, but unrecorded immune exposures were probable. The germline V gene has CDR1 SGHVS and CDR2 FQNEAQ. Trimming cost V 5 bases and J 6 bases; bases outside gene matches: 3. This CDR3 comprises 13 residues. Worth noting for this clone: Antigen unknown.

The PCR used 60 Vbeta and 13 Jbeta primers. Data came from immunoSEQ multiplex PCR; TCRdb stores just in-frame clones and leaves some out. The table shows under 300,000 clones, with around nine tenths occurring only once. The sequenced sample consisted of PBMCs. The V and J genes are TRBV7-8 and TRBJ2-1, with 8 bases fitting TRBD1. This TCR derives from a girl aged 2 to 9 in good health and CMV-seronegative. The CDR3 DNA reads TGTGCCAGCAGCAAGACAGGGGTCAATGAGCAGTTCTTC. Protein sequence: CASSKTGVNEQFF.